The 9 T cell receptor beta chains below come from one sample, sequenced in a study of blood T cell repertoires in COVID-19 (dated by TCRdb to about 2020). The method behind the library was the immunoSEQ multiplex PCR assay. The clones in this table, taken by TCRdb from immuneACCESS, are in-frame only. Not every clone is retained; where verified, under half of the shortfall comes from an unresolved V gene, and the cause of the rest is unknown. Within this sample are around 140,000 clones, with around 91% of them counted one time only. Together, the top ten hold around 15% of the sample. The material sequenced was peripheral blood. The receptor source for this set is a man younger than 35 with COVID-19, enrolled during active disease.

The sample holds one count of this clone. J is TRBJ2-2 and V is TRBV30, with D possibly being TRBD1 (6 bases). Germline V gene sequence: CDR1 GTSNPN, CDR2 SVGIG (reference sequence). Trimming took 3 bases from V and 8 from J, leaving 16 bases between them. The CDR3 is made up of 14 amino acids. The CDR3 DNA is TGTGCCTGGAGACAGGGCATTGATCTAGGGGAGCTGTTTTTT. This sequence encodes CAWRQGIDLGELFF.

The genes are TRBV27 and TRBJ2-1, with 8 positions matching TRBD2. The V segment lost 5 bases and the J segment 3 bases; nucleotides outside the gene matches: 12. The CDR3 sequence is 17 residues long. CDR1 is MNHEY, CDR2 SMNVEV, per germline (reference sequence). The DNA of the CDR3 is TGTGCCAGCAGTAGCTACCGGACTAGCCTCGTCTACAATGAGCAGTTCTTC. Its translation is CASSSYRTSLVYNEQFF.

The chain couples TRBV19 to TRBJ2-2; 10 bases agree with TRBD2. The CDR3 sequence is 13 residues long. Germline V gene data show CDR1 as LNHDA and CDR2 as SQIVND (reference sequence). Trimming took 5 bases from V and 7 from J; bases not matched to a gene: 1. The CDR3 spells CASSSSGGGELFF. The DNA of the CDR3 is TGTGCCAGTAGTTCTAGCGGGGGCGGGGAGCTGTTTTTT.

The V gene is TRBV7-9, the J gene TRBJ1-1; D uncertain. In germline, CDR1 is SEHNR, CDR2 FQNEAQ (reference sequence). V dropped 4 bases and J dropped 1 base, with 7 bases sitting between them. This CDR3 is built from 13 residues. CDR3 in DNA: TGTGCCAGCAGCTCGACTGGGAACACTGAAGCTTTCTTT. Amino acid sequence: CASSSTGNTEAFF.

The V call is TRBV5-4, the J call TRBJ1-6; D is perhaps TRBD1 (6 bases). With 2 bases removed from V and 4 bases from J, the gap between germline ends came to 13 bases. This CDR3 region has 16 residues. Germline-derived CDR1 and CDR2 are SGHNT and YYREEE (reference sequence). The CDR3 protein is CASSFTGTTYNSPLHF. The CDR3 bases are TGTGCCAGCAGCTTTACAGGGACAACTTATAATTCACCCCTCCACTTT.

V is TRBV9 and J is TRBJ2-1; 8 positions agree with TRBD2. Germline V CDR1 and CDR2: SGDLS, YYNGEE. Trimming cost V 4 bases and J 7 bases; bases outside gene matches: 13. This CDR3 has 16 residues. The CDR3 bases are TGTGCCAGCAGCCCCCGGTCCCCGGGAGGGTATAATGAGCAGTTCTTC. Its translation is CASSPRSPGGYNEQFF.

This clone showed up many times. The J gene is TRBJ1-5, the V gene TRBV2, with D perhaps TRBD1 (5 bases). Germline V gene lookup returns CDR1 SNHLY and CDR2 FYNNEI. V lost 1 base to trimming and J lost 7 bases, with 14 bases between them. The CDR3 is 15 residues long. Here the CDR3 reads CASSEGRGALQPQHF. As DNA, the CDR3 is TGTGCCAGCAGTGAAGGAAGGGGCGCTTTGCAGCCCCAGCATTTT.

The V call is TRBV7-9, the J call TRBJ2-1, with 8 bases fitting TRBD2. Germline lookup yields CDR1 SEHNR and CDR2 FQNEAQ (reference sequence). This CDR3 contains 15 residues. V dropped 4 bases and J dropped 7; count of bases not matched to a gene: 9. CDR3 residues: CASSSGTSVRNEQFF. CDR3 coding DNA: TGTGCCAGCAGCTCCGGGACTAGTGTCCGAAATGAGCAGTTCTTC.

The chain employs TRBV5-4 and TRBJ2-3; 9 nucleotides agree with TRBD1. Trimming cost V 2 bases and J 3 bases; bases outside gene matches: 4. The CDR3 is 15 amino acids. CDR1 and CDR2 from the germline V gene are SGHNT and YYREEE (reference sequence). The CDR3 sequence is CASSLGTGITDTQYF. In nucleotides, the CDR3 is TGTGCCAGCAGCTTAGGGACAGGGATAACAGATACGCAGTATTTT.